Listed here are 22 T cell receptor beta chains from one sample, sequenced in a study of T cells in Graves' hyperthyroidism and ophthalmopathy. Regions amplified from RNA transcripts were the TCR beta CDR3 regions. HTBI primers were used for first-round RT-PCR of the TCR CDR3. Each CDR3 protein is one row after TCRdb ran MiXCR on the multiplex PCR reads. This sample has about 350,000 distinct CDR3 sequences, with around 15% found just once. Sequencing input: blood. Receptor source: a woman aged 55-70 years with Graves' ophthalmopathy.

J is TRBJ2-3 and V is TRBV9, with D uncertain. The CDR3 runs 15 residues. Germline CDR1 is SGDLS and CDR2 is YYNGEE. V gave up 0 bases and J gave up 0 bases, with 8 bases separating them. The CDR3 spells CASSVGSGSTDTQYF. The CDR3 DNA reads as TGTGCCAGCAGCGTAGGATCTGGGAGCACAGATACGCAGTATTTT.

There are many counts of this clonotype. V gene TRBV20-1 combines with J gene TRBJ1-5; unclear D gene. Trimming shortened V by 1 base and J by 0 bases, and 7 bases separated the two germline ends. The germline gives CDR1 DFQATT, CDR2 SNEGSKA (reference sequence). The CDR3 spans 14 residues. The CDR3, as DNA: TGCAGTGCTAGAGTGGATAATAGCAATCAGCCCCAGCATTTT. This gives the protein CSARVDNSNQPQHF.

Ten or more counts support this clonotype. The V and J genes are TRBV11-2 and TRBJ2-7; no clear D gene. V was cut by 1 base and J by 5 bases, with 18 bases left in between. The CDR3 is 16 amino acids. Looked up from germline, CDR1 is SGHAT and CDR2 is FQNNGV. Here the CDR3 DNA reads TGTGCCAGCAGCTTAGGGCCCGGATTCTGGATCGACGAGCAGTACTTC. It specifies CASSLGPGFWIDEQYF.

The genes are TRBV6-1 and TRBJ2-5; D might be TRBD1 or TRBD2, each matching 5 bases. This CDR3 is built from 15 residues. Trimming pared 8 bases from V and 3 bases from J, leaving 19 bases between. From germline, CDR1 is MNHNS and CDR2 SASEGT. CDR3 in DNA: TGTGCCAGCTCCAAATGGGGACCTCCTAAAGAGACCCAGTACTTC. This codes for CASSKWGPPKETQYF.

V gene TRBV7-3 combines with J gene TRBJ2-1; 13 positions agree with TRBD2. Trimming took 3 bases from V and 6 from J; bases not matched to a gene: 5. Germline CDR1 is SGHTA and CDR2 is FQGTGA. CDR3 length: 16 amino acids. CDR3 loop: CASSFGLAGVANEQFF. The CDR3, as DNA: TGTGCCAGCAGCTTCGGACTAGCGGGAGTAGCCAATGAGCAGTTCTTC.

This clonotype was recorded many times. CDR3 loop: CAISPPGRDTQYF. The DNA of the CDR3 is TGTGCCATCAGTCCCCCCGGGAGGGATACGCAGTATTTT. The genes are TRBV10-3 and TRBJ2-3, with 7 bases lining up with TRBD2. J was trimmed by 6 bases and V by 5 bases; bases with no gene match: 5. This CDR3 has 13 residues. Germline V CDR1 and CDR2: ENHRY, SYGVKD.

This clonotype was recorded at least ten times. This chain joins TRBV2 and TRBJ2-1; TRBD2 agrees at 12 bases. Trimming at V came to 5 bases and at J to 4 bases, leaving 6 bases not matched to a gene. In germline, CDR1 is SNHLY, CDR2 FYNNEI. This CDR3 spans 16 amino acids. CDR3 nucleotide sequence: TGTGCCAGCAGTCGACTAGCGGGAGACCTATACAATGAGCAGTTCTTC. Amino acid sequence: CASSRLAGDLYNEQFF.

This clonotype has a count of ten or more. The rearrangement joins TRBV6-1 to TRBJ1-2, with D unresolved. Trimming removed 6 bases from V and 3 bases from J, with 11 bases in between. Germline CDR1 reads MNHNS; CDR2 reads SASEGT. CDR3 size: 13 residues. The CDR3: CASSPKGDYGYTF. The CDR3 DNA is TGTGCCAGCAGCCCGAAGGGTGACTATGGCTACACCTTC.

This clonotype was counted many times. The V gene is TRBV7-8, the J gene TRBJ1-1; D gene unclear. The germline V gene encodes CDR1 SGHVS and CDR2 FQNEAQ. The CDR3 totals 14 residues. V shed 3 bases and J shed 0 bases, with 8 bases lying between them. CDR3 sequence (DNA): TGTGCCAGCAGCTTCGCTAACATGAACACTGAAGCTTTCTTT. This encodes CASSFANMNTEAFF.

This clonotype was observed a single time. The chain employs TRBV7-9 and TRBJ2-3, with TRBD2 matching 9 bases. V dropped 3 bases and J dropped 0; count of bases not matched to a gene: 4. The germline V gene encodes CDR1 SEHNR and CDR2 FQNEAQ (reference sequence). CDR3 length: 16 amino acids. The CDR3 sequence is CASSLQGTSSTDTQYF. CDR3 nucleotide sequence: TGTGCCAGCAGCTTGCAAGGGACTAGCAGCACAGATACGCAGTATTTT. The full variable domain, completed using reference TRBV7-9 and TRBJ2-3, is DTGVSQNPRHKITKRGQNVTFRCDPISEHNRLYWYRQTLGQGPEFLTYFQNEAQLEKSRLLSDRFSAERPKGSFSTLEIQRTEQGDSAMYLCASSLQGTSSTDTQYFGPGTRLTVL.

This clonotype was detected many times. The chain recombines TRBV10-3 with TRBJ2-4; D is possibly TRBD2 (5 bases). The CDR3 is 16 residues long. In germline, CDR1 is ENHRY, CDR2 SYGVKD. Trimming removed 2 bases from V and 4 bases from J, with 15 bases in between. Written as DNA, the CDR3 is TGTGCCATCAGTGAGGAGTACACAAGCGGTAAAAACATTCAGTACTTC. Amino acids: CAISEEYTSGKNIQYF.

This clonotype has a handful of counts. V is TRBV28 and J is TRBJ1-3; 12 nucleotides match TRBD1. V lost 9 bases to trimming and J lost 4 bases; unmatched junction nucleotides: 13. This CDR3 comprises 17 residues. CDR1 MDHEN and CDR2 SYDVKM come from the germline V gene. CDR3 sequence: CASYTPGQGADGNTIYF. As DNA, the CDR3 is TGTGCCAGTTACACTCCGGGACAGGGGGCGGACGGAAACACCATATATTTT.

This clonotype came up many times. The rearrangement uses TRBV3-1 and TRBJ2-7; 8 nucleotides match TRBD1. This CDR3 has 13 amino acids. V lost 4 bases, J lost 3 bases, and 2 bases stayed unmatched. Germline CDR1 LGHDT, CDR2 YNNKEL (reference sequence). The CDR3 reads CASSRQGNYEQYF. The CDR3 nucleotides read TGTGCCAGCAGCCGACAGGGGAACTACGAGCAGTACTTC.

This clonotype was seen more than once but under ten times. The chain has TRBV6-6 and TRBJ2-1; D is unresolved. CDR3 length: 15 residues. V was pared by 1 base and J by 2 bases, with 9 bases between. The germline gives CDR1 MNHNY, CDR2 SVGAGI (reference sequence). This CDR3 is CASSYYGGTYNEQFF. In DNA, the CDR3 is TGTGCCAGCAGTTACTACGGCGGTACCTACAATGAGCAGTTCTTC.

This sequence joins TRBV4-2 and TRBJ2-1; 9 bases map to TRBD2. V dropped 0 bases and J dropped 4; count of bases not matched to a gene: 4. Germline CDR1 LGHNA, CDR2 YNFKEQ. CDR3 length: 16 residues. CDR3 in DNA: TGTGCCAGCAGCCAAGATAAGCGGGAGGAGTACAATGAGCAGTTCTTC. Protein product: CASSQDKREEYNEQFF.

In its sample, this clonotype was seen many times. The genes are TRBV18 and TRBJ1-1; D is uncertain. CDR1 is KGHSH and CDR2 is LQKENI in the germline V gene. The CDR3 has 13 amino acids. V shed 2 bases and J shed 2 bases, with 6 bases lying between them. The CDR3 DNA follows: TGTGCCAGCTCACCAACCAGAAACACTGAAGCTTTCTTT. Its translation is CASSPTRNTEAFF.

This clonotype was counted at least ten times. This chain connects TRBV11-2 to TRBJ2-7; a weak D match, TRBD1 (6 bases). CDR1 SGHAT and CDR2 FQNNGV come from the germline V gene. There are 13 residues in the CDR3. V was shortened by 6 bases and J by 3 bases, with 12 bases between the two germline ends. In nucleotides, the CDR3 is TGTGCCAGCAGTAGGACAGATTACTACGAGCAGTACTTC. This codes for CASSRTDYYEQYF.

This clonotype has a handful of counts. This chain connects TRBV20-1 to TRBJ2-4, with 7 bases aligning to TRBD1. There are 14 residues in the CDR3. The J segment lost 4 bases and the V segment lost 6 bases, leaving 9 bases of the junction unmatched. Germline-derived CDR1 and CDR2 are DFQATT and SNEGSKA (reference sequence). The DNA for the CDR3 is TGCAGTGCGCCGACCGGGACAGCAAAAAACATTCAGTACTTC. It is translated as CSAPTGTAKNIQYF.

This clonotype occurred a few times. V and J are TRBV5-4 and TRBJ2-3; either TRBD1 or TRBD2 may fit D (5 bases each). The germline gives CDR1 SGHNT, CDR2 YYREEE (reference sequence). The CDR3 has 13 residues. The V gene lost 4 bases and the J gene lost 6 bases, with 12 bases spanning the gap. The CDR3 sequence is CASSRDGQDTQYF. In DNA, the CDR3 is TGTGCCAGCAGCCGGGACGGCCAGGATACGCAGTATTTT.

This clonotype came up many times. The genes are TRBV3-1 and TRBJ2-1; 12 bases are shared with TRBD2. Per the germline V gene, CDR1 is LGHDT and CDR2 is YNNKEL (reference sequence). V dropped 4 bases and J dropped 9; count of bases not matched to a gene: 7. The CDR3 runs 15 residues. CDR3 bases: TGTGCCAGCAGCCGACTAGCGGGAGTAGGGGGTGAGCAGTTCTTC. Residues: CASSRLAGVGGEQFF.

Comments on this clonotype: With a much larger clone just one base away, this may be a read error. The CDR3 does not end in the conserved phenylalanine or tryptophan, so this is likely a read error. The J gene is TRBJ2-7, the V gene TRBV6-2 or TRBV6-3; D tentatively reads TRBD1 or TRBD2 (5 bases each). Trimming took 7 bases from V and 0 from J, leaving 25 bases between them. The germline V gene encodes CDR1 MNHEY and CDR2 SVGEGT. This CDR3 is 18 amino acids long. CDR3 residues: CASTRSRSGTASSYEQYL. The CDR3 bases are TGTGCCAGCACTCGTTCGAGGAGTGGGACCGCGAGCTCCTACGAGCAGTACCTC.

Only a few counts were recorded for this clonotype. V usage is TRBV6-1 and J usage is TRBJ1-3; the D is unclear. The CDR3 loop spans 15 amino acids. Trimming took off 4 bases at V and 0 bases at J, with 10 bases between the two ends. CDR1 and CDR2 from the germline V gene are MNHNS and SASEGT. CDR3 region: CASSVGQPSGNTIYF. CDR3 sequence (DNA): TGTGCCAGCAGTGTAGGTCAGCCCTCTGGAAACACCATATATTTT.